This TCR beta chain was retrieved from a study of T cells in Graves' hyperthyroidism and ophthalmopathy. In the study overall: Peripheral blood was drawn at first diagnosis, prior to all treatment.

Investigators excluded patients with uncontrolled infection, other autoimmune disease, pregnancy or lactation. Each diagnosis was grounded in clinical symptoms, serum thyroxine and TRAb, thyroid ultrasound, and orbital computed tomography. PBMCs were derived from under 13 ml fresh peripheral blood. The length of the CDR3 is 11 residues. V was pared by 3 bases and J by 8 bases, with 8 bases between. Researchers amplified the TCR beta CDR3 regions from RNA transcripts. RT-PCR in the first round (using the HTBI primer set) targeted the TCR CDR3. TCRdb fed the multiplex PCR reads into MiXCR, producing one record per CDR3 protein. The sample has 280,000 or so distinct CDR3 sequences, about 25% seen once; the top ten hold about 25%.

The receptor's source is a man aged 35 to 55 with Graves' hyperthyroidism that later progressed to Graves' ophthalmopathy. Material: blood. The V gene is TRBV12-3 or TRBV12-4, the J gene TRBJ2-7; D is uncertain. CDR3 amino acids: CASSFSLQQYF. CDR3 nucleotides: TGTGCCAGCAGTTTTTCCCTCCAGCAGTACTTC.